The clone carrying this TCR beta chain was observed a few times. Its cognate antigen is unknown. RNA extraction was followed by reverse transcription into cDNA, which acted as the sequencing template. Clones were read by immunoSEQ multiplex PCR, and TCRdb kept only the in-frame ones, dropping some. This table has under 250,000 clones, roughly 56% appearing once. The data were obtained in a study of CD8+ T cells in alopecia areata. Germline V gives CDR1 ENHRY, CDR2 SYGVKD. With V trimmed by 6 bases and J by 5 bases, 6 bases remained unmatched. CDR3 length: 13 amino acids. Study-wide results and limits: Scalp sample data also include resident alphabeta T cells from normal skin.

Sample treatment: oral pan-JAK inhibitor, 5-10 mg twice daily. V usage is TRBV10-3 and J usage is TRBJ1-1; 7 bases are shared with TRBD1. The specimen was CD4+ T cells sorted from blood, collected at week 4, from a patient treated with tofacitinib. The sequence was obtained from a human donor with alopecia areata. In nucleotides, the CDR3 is TGTGCCATCAGAGGACAGGTAGGGACTGAAGCTTTCTTT. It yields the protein CAIRGQVGTEAFF.